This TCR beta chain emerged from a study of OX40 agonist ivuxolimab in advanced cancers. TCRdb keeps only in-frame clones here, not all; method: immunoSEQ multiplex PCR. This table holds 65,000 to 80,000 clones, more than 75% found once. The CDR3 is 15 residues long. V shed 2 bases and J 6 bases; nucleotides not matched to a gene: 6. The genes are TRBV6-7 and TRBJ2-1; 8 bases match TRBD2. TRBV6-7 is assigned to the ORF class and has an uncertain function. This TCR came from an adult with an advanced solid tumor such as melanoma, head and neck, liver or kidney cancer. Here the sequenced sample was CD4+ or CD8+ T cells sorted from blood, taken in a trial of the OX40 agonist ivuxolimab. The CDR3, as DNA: TGTGCCAGCAGTTACCGACGGACTAGCCCCAATGAGCAGTTCTTC. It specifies CASSYRRTSPNEQFF.